The 27 T cell receptor beta chains below all came from one sample that was sequenced in a study of cytomegalovirus exposure and HLA in healthy donors. PCR involved 60 Vbeta and 13 Jbeta primers. Profiling relied on immunoSEQ multiplex PCR, and the TCRdb table lists in-frame clones only, not all of them. The sample shows 110,000 or so clones, 60% to 80% of them seen only once. The material sequenced was PBMCs. The source of these receptors is a woman aged 25-40 years in good health and CMV-seropositive.

The chain links TRBV5-1 to TRBJ2-5, with D possibly being TRBD2 (6 bases). This CDR3 comprises 17 residues. The ends were cut back, 0 bases at V and 1 base at J, with 16 bases in the middle. Germline V gives CDR1 SGHRS, CDR2 YFSETQ. This CDR3 is CASSLVRGGSLQETQYF. In DNA form, the CDR3 reads TGCGCCAGCAGCTTGGTACGGGGAGGTAGCCTCCAAGAGACCCAGTACTTC.

This clone was counted only a few times. The gene calls are TRBV6-1 and TRBJ2-1, with 8 positions matching TRBD2. Germline V CDR1 and CDR2: MNHNS, SASEGT. The CDR3 totals 13 residues. V lost 7 bases, J lost 4 bases, and 3 bases stayed unmatched. The CDR3 bases are TGTGCCAGCACCAGCGGGGGATACAATGAGCAGTTCTTC. As protein: CASTSGGYNEQFF.

This sequence joins TRBV6-4 and TRBJ2-7; the D gene is possibly TRBD1 (6 bases). V was cut by 5 bases and J by 6 bases, with 14 bases left in between. Germline V CDR1 and CDR2: MRHNA, SNTAGT. CDR3 length: 13 residues. CDR3 protein: CASSQQGMGEQYF. In DNA form, the CDR3 reads TGTGCCAGCAGTCAACAGGGTATGGGCGAGCAGTACTTC.

This clone was found once. The chain recombines TRBV7-2 with TRBJ1-6, with D maybe TRBD1 (5 bases). CDR3 length: 13 residues. Germline V CDR1 and CDR2: SGHTA, FQGNSA. Trimming pared 5 bases from V and 10 bases from J, leaving 12 bases between. CDR3 protein: CASSLRDYSPLHF. DNA of the CDR3: TGTGCCAGCAGCCTCCGGGACTACTCACCCCTCCACTTT.

This clone was found many times. The chain joins TRBV7-2 to TRBJ2-7, with 7 bases lining up with TRBD1. J lost 7 bases, V lost 6 bases, and 9 bases had no gene match. CDR3 size: 13 residues. Per the germline V gene, CDR1 is SGHTA and CDR2 is FQGNSA. The CDR3 here is CASSLTGVGEQYF. CDR3 DNA: TGTGCCAGCAGTCTAACAGGGGTGGGAGAGCAGTACTTC.

This chain connects TRBV15 to TRBJ1-2, with a tentative D call TRBD1 (5 bases). CDR3 size: 13 residues. Germline CDR1 reads LNHNV; CDR2 reads YYDKDF (reference sequence). V dropped 4 bases and J dropped 4 bases, with 10 bases sitting between them. The CDR3 DNA reads as TGTGCCACCAGCACCCGACAGACCTATGGCTACACCTTC. It encodes CATSTRQTYGYTF.

This sequence joins TRBV30 and TRBJ1-5, with 8 bases aligning to TRBD1. Germline-derived CDR1 and CDR2 are GTSNPN and SVGIG (reference sequence). The CDR3 has 14 residues. V shed 4 bases and J 4 bases; nucleotides not matched to a gene: 6. The CDR3 region has the DNA TGTGCCTGGACTCGGACAGGGCCAAATCAGCCCCAGCATTTT. Encoded protein: CAWTRTGPNQPQHF. Filled out from reference TRBV30 and TRBJ1-5, the complete variable domain reads SQTIHQWPATLVQPVGSPLSLECTVEGTSNPNLYWYRQAAGRGLQLLFYSVGIGQISSEVPQNLSASRPQDRQFILSSKKLLLSDSGFYLCAWTRTGPNQPQHFGDGTRLSIL.

This clone has more than one count but fewer than ten. The CDR3 spells CAISESEETQYF. The DNA for the CDR3 is TGTGCCATCAGTGAGTCTGAGGAGACCCAGTACTTC. The chain uses TRBV10-3 and TRBJ2-5; D is uncertain. CDR3 length: 12 amino acids. V shed 0 bases and J shed 5 bases, with 4 bases lying between them. Germline assignment: CDR1 ENHRY and CDR2 SYGVKD.

This chain connects TRBV11-3 to TRBJ1-5; D remains ambiguous. Between the trimmed V and J ends, which lost 4 bases and 4 bases, there was a span of 5 bases. CDR1 SGHNT and CDR2 YENEEA come from the germline V gene. This CDR3 has 12 residues. CDR3 sequence (DNA): TGTGCCAGCAGCTCGGGAAATCAGCCCCAGCATTTT. Translated, it gives CASSSGNQPQHF.

The chain couples TRBV10-3 to TRBJ2-2; D is uncertain. In germline, CDR1 is ENHRY, CDR2 SYGVKD. Trimming pared 3 bases from V and 7 bases from J, leaving 3 bases between. The CDR3 extends over 11 amino acids. CDR3: CAISDSGELFF. The CDR3 DNA reads as TGTGCCATCAGTGATAGCGGGGAGCTGTTTTTT.

This clone came up a few times. The chain uses TRBV29-1 and TRBJ2-1; D unresolved. The CDR3 covers 13 residues. Trimming cost V 3 bases and J 0 bases, with 6 bases left between them. Germline lookup yields CDR1 SQVTM and CDR2 ANQGSEA. CDR3 DNA sequence: TGCAGCGTTGATTACAGCTCCTACAATGAGCAGTTCTTC. Its protein product is CSVDYSSYNEQFF.

Only a few counts were recorded for this clone. V is TRBV18 and J is TRBJ1-1, with a tentative D call TRBD1 (5 bases). This CDR3 has 17 residues. V gave up 3 bases and J gave up 0 bases, with 17 bases separating them. From germline, CDR1 is KGHSH and CDR2 LQKENI. The CDR3 DNA reads as TGTGCCAGCTCACCCTTCCAGGCCGGGACTATGAACACTGAAGCTTTCTTT. Translated: CASSPFQAGTMNTEAFF.

Only a few counts were recorded for this clone. The chain is built from TRBV2 and TRBJ1-5; 7 nucleotides line up with TRBD1. CDR1 is SNHLY, CDR2 FYNNEI, per germline. Trimming removed 3 bases from V and 4 bases from J; junction bases left unmatched: 3. The CDR3 has 14 residues. CDR3 nucleotide sequence: TGTGCCAGCAGTGACCAGGGGGAAAATCAGCCCCAGCATTTT. Its protein is CASSDQGENQPQHF. Complete variable domain (other parts from reference TRBV2 and TRBJ1-5): EPEVTQTPSHQVTQMGQEVILRCVPISNHLYFYWYRQILGQKVEFLVSFYNNEISEKSEIFDDQFSVERPDGSNFTLKIRSTKLEDSAMYFCASSDQGENQPQHFGDGTRLSIL.

The rearrangement uses TRBV5-5 and TRBJ1-5; a possible D gene is TRBD1 (6 bases). Looked up from germline, CDR1 is SGHKS and CDR2 is YYEKEE (reference sequence). The CDR3 has 14 amino acids. V shed 2 bases and J shed 5 bases, with 11 bases lying between them. The CDR3 region has the DNA TGTGCCAGCAGCTTAGGACAGACCTATCAGCCCCAGCATTTT. Its translation: CASSLGQTYQPQHF.

J is TRBJ1-2 and V is TRBV30; D uncertain. Trimming removed 4 bases from V and 4 bases from J, with 10 bases in between. The CDR3 sequence is 12 residues long. Per germline, CDR1 GTSNPN and CDR2 SVGIG (reference sequence). CDR3 sequence reads: CAWKIAVYGYTF. The DNA of the CDR3 is TGTGCCTGGAAAATTGCAGTCTATGGCTACACCTTC.

A few counts support this clone. The chain combines TRBV19 with TRBJ1-5; TRBD1 agrees at 7 bases. CDR3 length equals 14 residues. V trimming: 7 bases; J trimming: 2 bases; junction bases outside the gene matches: 5. Germline V CDR1 and CDR2: LNHDA, SQIVND (reference sequence). The CDR3: CASTAGGGNQPQHF. The CDR3 nucleotides are TGTGCCAGTACCGCAGGGGGAGGCAATCAGCCCCAGCATTTT. The full variable domain, in which reference TRBV19 and TRBJ1-5 provide the parts outside the CDR3, is DGGITQSPKYLFRKEGQNVTLSCEQNLNHDAMYWYRQDPGQGLRLIYYSQIVNDFQKGDIAEGYSVSREKKESFPLTVTSAQKNPTAFYLCASTAGGGNQPQHFGDGTRLSIL.

The V gene is TRBV11-2, the J gene TRBJ2-7, with D uncertain. Germline lookup yields CDR1 SGHAT and CDR2 FQNNGV. The CDR3 contains 13 residues. V was pared by 3 bases and J by 2 bases, with 8 bases between. Here the CDR3 reads CASSFTVTYEQYF. The CDR3, as DNA: TGTGCCAGCAGCTTCACGGTAACCTACGAGCAGTACTTC.

This clone was counted a single time. Distinct nucleotide sequences in the sample also encode this CDR3. V usage is TRBV11-3 and J usage is TRBJ1-2; 9 bases match TRBD1. CDR1 and CDR2 (germline): SGHNT, YENEEA. V shed 3 bases, J shed 8 bases, and the junction held 1 base outside the gene matches. The CDR3 consists of 12 residues. Here the CDR3 reads CASSFTGGGYTF. CDR3 nucleotides: TGTGCCAGCAGCTTCACAGGGGGCGGCTACACCTTC.

V usage is TRBV5-1 and J usage is TRBJ1-4, with D perhaps TRBD1 (5 bases). This CDR3 spans 12 amino acids. Germline values: CDR1 SGHRS, CDR2 YFSETQ. Between the trimmed V and J ends, which lost 6 bases and 11 bases, there was a span of 14 bases. CDR3 amino acids: CASTGDVGKLFF. The CDR3 region has the DNA TGCGCCAGCACGGGGGACGTGGGGAAACTGTTTTTT.

This rearrangement joins TRBV10-3 to TRBJ2-5, with 14 bases lining up with TRBD2. Trimming took 9 bases from V and 3 from J; bases not matched to a gene: 6. The CDR3 runs to 15 residues. Germline assignment: CDR1 ENHRY and CDR2 SYGVKD. The CDR3 DNA reads TGTGCCATAGCCGGGACTAGCGGGGGAAAAGAGACCCAGTACTTC. Its translation is CAIAGTSGGKETQYF.

The chain uses TRBV5-1 and TRBJ2-1, with D maybe TRBD1 (6 bases). The V and J ends lost 5 bases and 8 bases respectively, with 29 bases between them. Germline V gene lookup returns CDR1 SGHRS and CDR2 YFSETQ. The CDR3 sequence is 18 residues long. The CDR3 nucleotides are TGCGCCAGCAGATTAGACAGGTTTCCTTTCTTTAGGGTTCATGAGCAGTTCTTC. This sequence encodes CASRLDRFPFFRVHEQFF. The full variable domain, in which reference TRBV5-1 and TRBJ2-1 provide the parts outside the CDR3, is KAGVTQTPRYLIKTRGQQVTLSCSPISGHRSVSWYQQTPGQGLQFLFEYFSETQRNKGNFPGRFSGRQFSNSRSEMNVSTLELGDSALYLCASRLDRFPFFRVHEQFFGPGTRLTVL.

This chain links TRBV9 with TRBJ2-3; TRBD2 might be the D (5 bases). Germline CDR1 and CDR2: SGDLS and YYNGEE. Between the trimmed V and J ends, which lost 3 bases and 9 bases, there was a span of 11 bases. This CDR3 comprises 12 residues. The DNA for the CDR3 is TGTGCCAGCAGCGAGGACTCGCAGACGCAGTATTTT. Translated, it gives CASSEDSQTQYF.

The chain recombines TRBV5-6 with TRBJ1-2; D ambiguous. Trimming left V 3 bases short and J 3 bases short, with 18 bases between. This CDR3 has 16 residues. The germline V gene has CDR1 SGHDT and CDR2 YYEEEE. The CDR3 DNA reads as TGTGCCAGCAGCTCGAGGACCCTGGGGAGAGACTATGGCTACACCTTC. Translation: CASSSRTLGRDYGYTF.

The rearrangement uses TRBV12-5 and TRBJ1-2; D might be TRBD1 (6 bases). The length of the CDR3 is 14 residues. CDR1 is LGHNT, CDR2 FRNRAP, per germline. V lost 1 base and J 5 bases, leaving 11 bases between the germline ends. CDR3 nucleotides: TGTGCTAGTGGTTTGGATACAGGGAGATATGGCTACACCTTC. Translated, it gives CASGLDTGRYGYTF.

V and J are TRBV9 and TRBJ2-1; TRBD2 aligns across 11 bases. The V gene's germline CDR1 is SGDLS and CDR2 YYNGEE. The CDR3 runs 17 residues. V lost 0 bases to trimming and J lost 8 bases; unmatched junction nucleotides: 10. The CDR3 DNA reads TGTGCCAGCAGCGTAGCAAGGGGACTAGCGGCCCCGCATGAGCAGTTCTTC. Amino acid sequence: CASSVARGLAAPHEQFF.

This clone was detected once. The rearrangement joins TRBV5-1 to TRBJ2-3, with a weak D call TRBD2 (7 bases). Trimming removed 0 bases from V and 1 base from J, with 15 bases in between. This CDR3 has 17 residues. Germline-derived CDR1 and CDR2 are SGHRS and YFSETQ. The CDR3 is CASSLAGGPVGTDTQYF. The CDR3 coding sequence is TGCGCCAGCAGCTTGGCCGGGGGGCCCGTCGGCACAGATACGCAGTATTTT.

The V call is TRBV30, the J call TRBJ2-5; 13 nucleotides align to TRBD2. The DNA end favors TRBJ2-7, so the J call may be wrong. CDR3 length: 17 amino acids. Germline CDR1 is GTSNPN and CDR2 is SVGIG (reference sequence). Here the CDR3 DNA reads TGTGCCTGGAGCCAAAGCCGGACTAGCGGGAGCCCCTACGAGCAGTACTTC. Its protein is CAWSQSRTSGSPYEQYF.